The next 9 T cell receptor beta chains were all read from a single sample in a study of T cell changes during pregnancy in multiple sclerosis. Method: immunoSEQ multiplex PCR; TCRdb's copy keeps in-frame clones and lacks some. Of tens of thousands of clones listed, 92% are singletons. This sample comprised peripheral blood, obtained in the second trimester of pregnancy. The receptors come from a female donor in good health, enrolled as a control in a pregnancy study.

This rearrangement joins TRBV6-5 to TRBJ2-3; D possibly corresponds to TRBD2 (5 bases). From germline, CDR1 is MNHEY and CDR2 SVGAGI. V lost 4 bases, J lost 8 bases, and 10 bases lay in between. The CDR3 loop spans 12 amino acids. This CDR3 reads CASSSPGSTQYF. As DNA, the CDR3 is TGTGCCAGCAGTTCCCCGGGGTCTACGCAGTATTTT.

Details on this clone: Sequence at one end of the junction differs from germline and may be a read error. V and J are TRBV19 and TRBJ2-1; no firm D call. Germline-derived CDR1 and CDR2 are LNHDA and SQIVND (reference sequence). The CDR3 sequence is 14 residues long. In DNA, the CDR3 is TGTGCCAGTAGTTTAGACTCGGTCTACAATGAGCAGTTCTTC. It is translated as CASSLDSVYNEQFF.

With respect to this clone: This same CDR3 is encoded by further DNA sequences in the sample. V gene TRBV11-2 combines with J gene TRBJ2-7, with 14 bases lining up with TRBD2. Germline loops: CDR1 SGHAT, CDR2 FQNNGV. J gave up 6 bases and V 4 bases, and 2 bases lay outside the gene matches. The CDR3 has 14 residues. The CDR3 sequence: CASSSGLAGVEQYF. The CDR3 bases are TGTGCCAGCAGCTCGGGACTAGCGGGAGTCGAGCAGTACTTC.

The rearrangement uses TRBV6-5 and TRBJ1-2; the D is unclear. The CDR3 is 15 residues long. CDR1 MNHEY and CDR2 SVGAGI come from the germline V gene. V was cut by 0 bases and J by 6 bases, with 14 bases left in between. The DNA of the CDR3 is TGTGCCAGCAGTTACTCGCGGGGAATAAAGGATGGCTACACCTTC. Its translation is CASSYSRGIKDGYTF.

The genes are TRBV7-9 and TRBJ1-4; 8 nucleotides match TRBD1. The trim removed 7 bases at V and 8 bases at J, leaving 12 bases unmatched. From germline, CDR1 is SEHNR and CDR2 FQNEAQ (reference sequence). The CDR3 length is 15 residues. CDR3 bases: TGTGCCAGCAACCTAGGGACAGGAATTAAGGAAAAACTGTTTTTT. Protein product: CASNLGTGIKEKLFF.

The genes are TRBV5-6 and TRBJ2-4, with a tentative D call TRBD2 (5 bases). V dropped 4 bases and J dropped 8 bases, with 13 bases sitting between them. The CDR3 is 13 residues long. CDR1 is SGHDT, CDR2 YYEEEE, per germline. The CDR3 here is CASSRTSGDIQYF. For the CDR3, the DNA is TGTGCCAGCAGCAGGACTTCTGGGGACATTCAGTACTTC.

V usage is TRBV7-8 and J usage is TRBJ2-3; possible D gene TRBD2, 6 bases. Looked up from germline, CDR1 is SGHVS and CDR2 is FQNEAQ. This CDR3 region has 15 residues. Trimming took off 1 base at V and 6 bases at J, with 14 bases between the two ends. CDR3 DNA sequence: TGTGCCAGCAGCTTAGGGTTCCTAGCGACGGATACGCAGTATTTT. It encodes CASSLGFLATDTQYF.

This rearrangement joins TRBV7-2 to TRBJ2-3; 8 bases are a match to TRBD2. V was clipped by 0 bases and J by 4 bases; unmatched bases: 9. The CDR3 loop spans 17 amino acids. Germline V gives CDR1 SGHTA, CDR2 FQGNSA. The CDR3, as DNA: TGTGCCAGCAGCTTAGCGCTACGCGGGAGGATACCAGATACGCAGTATTTT. This gives the protein CASSLALRGRIPDTQYF.

This rearrangement joins TRBV4-1 to TRBJ2-7; 8 nucleotides agree with TRBD1. Germline trimming cut 0 bases from V and 4 bases from J; bases unmatched to any gene: 11. CDR3 length equals 17 residues. The germline V gene has CDR1 MGHRA and CDR2 YSYEKL. The CDR3 DNA sequence: TGCGCCAGCAGCCAAGACAGGGCAGGGGGCAATTTTTACGAGCAGTACTTC. This codes for CASSQDRAGGNFYEQYF.